The 32 T cell receptor beta chains below all came from one sample that was sequenced in a study of T cells of healthy individuals. TCRdb used MiXCR to reprocess the 5' RACE reads, holding one entry per CDR3 protein. This table holds about 60,000 distinct CDR3 sequences, 15% to 20% found once. The receptors derive from a human donor in good health.

This chain uses TRBV5-1 with TRBJ2-5, with 7 bases aligning to TRBD2. Germline V gene data show CDR1 as SGHRS and CDR2 as YFSETQ. Germline trimming cut 4 bases from V and 6 bases from J; bases unmatched to any gene: 21. The CDR3 covers 18 residues. In DNA, the CDR3 is TGCGCCAGCAGCCCAATGCCCCGGGCGGGAGATGCCCCAAAGACCCAGTACTTC. Amino acid sequence: CASSPMPRAGDAPKTQYF.

This sequence joins TRBV5-5 and TRBJ2-5; 8 nucleotides match TRBD1. The CDR3 is 16 residues long. The V segment lost 4 bases and the J segment 2 bases; nucleotides outside the gene matches: 10. The germline V gene has CDR1 SGHKS and CDR2 YYEKEE (reference sequence). The CDR3 region has the DNA TGTGCCAGCAGCAAGAGGACAGGGCTGGGACAAGAGACCCAGTACTTC. Translated: CASSKRTGLGQETQYF. Full variable domain (remainder filled in from reference TRBV5-5 and TRBJ2-5): DAGVTQSPTHLIKTRGQQVTLRCSPISGHKSVSWYQQVLGQGPQFIFQYYEKEERGRGNFPDRFSARQFPNYSSELNVNALLLGDSALYLCASSKRTGLGQETQYFGPGTRLLVL.

Regarding this clonotype: This may come from a read error, since a much larger clone is one base off. The genes are TRBV18 and TRBJ1-2; 8 positions match TRBD1. The ends lost 3 bases at V and 5 bases at J; junction bases unmatched: 5. Germline CDR1 and CDR2: KGHSH and LQKENI. This CDR3 comprises 14 residues. CDR3 loop: CASSPEQGGYGYTF. The DNA for the CDR3 is TGTGCCAGCTCACCCGAACAGGGGGGATATGGCTACACCTTC.

This clonotype was seen repeatedly, ten times or more. This chain connects TRBV20-1 to TRBJ2-1, with 7 bases that match TRBD2. Germline CDR1 and CDR2: DFQATT and SNEGSKA (reference sequence). The CDR3 has 13 residues. J lost 7 bases, V lost 4 bases, and 7 bases had no gene match. CDR3: CSATPAGRNEQFF. DNA of the CDR3: TGCAGTGCTACACCAGCGGGGCGGAATGAGCAGTTCTTC.

This chain joins TRBV27 and TRBJ1-2; D remains unclear. The germline CDR1 and CDR2 sequences are MNHEY and SMNVEV (reference sequence). With 3 bases removed from V and 2 bases from J, the gap between germline ends came to 7 bases. The CDR3 is made up of 13 amino acids. CDR3 bases: TGTGCCAGCAGTTTTGGCCCGAACTATGGCTACACCTTC. Translation gives CASSFGPNYGYTF.

This clonotype was seen ten or more times. V usage is TRBV5-6 and J usage is TRBJ1-5; 7 bases are a match to TRBD1. Germline V gives CDR1 SGHDT, CDR2 YYEEEE. V shed 4 bases and J 0 bases; nucleotides not matched to a gene: 7. The CDR3 has 16 residues. In nucleotides, the CDR3 is TGTGCCAGCAGCCTGACAGGGAGTTATAGCAATCAGCCCCAGCATTTT. Its translation is CASSLTGSYSNQPQHF. The full variable domain, its missing parts supplied by reference TRBV5-6 and TRBJ1-5, is DAGVTQSPTHLIKTRGQQVTLRCSPKSGHDTVSWYQQALGQGPQFIFQYYEEEERQRGNFPDRFSGHQFPNYSSELNVNALLLGDSALYLCASSLTGSYSNQPQHFGDGTRLSIL.

This clonotype has ten or more counts. DNA for the CDR3: TGTGCCAGCAGTTCTCAGGGTCAAGAGACCCAGTACTTC. Encoded protein: CASSSQGQETQYF. V is TRBV27 and J is TRBJ2-5; a weak D match, TRBD1 (5 bases). CDR3 length equals 13 residues. V lost 4 bases, J lost 2 bases, and 8 bases lay in between. CDR1 and CDR2 (germline): MNHEY, SMNVEV (reference sequence).

This clonotype was observed a handful of times. This chain joins TRBV10-3 and TRBJ1-6; D is unclear. CDR3 length: 15 residues. Germline lookup yields CDR1 ENHRY and CDR2 SYGVKD. The ends were cut back, 5 bases at V and 4 bases at J, with 12 bases in the middle. The CDR3 nucleotides are TGTGCCATCAGTAGTATCAACAGTTATAATTCACCCCTCCACTTT. As protein: CAISSINSYNSPLHF.

The rearrangement uses TRBV20-1 and TRBJ1-5, with a weak D call TRBD1 (5 bases). Germline V gene data show CDR1 as DFQATT and CDR2 as SNEGSKA (reference sequence). Trimming removed 3 bases at V and 0 bases at J, with 18 bases between. The CDR3 runs to 17 residues. CDR3: CSASPIRGVYSNQPQHF. The CDR3 DNA is TGCAGTGCTAGTCCAATCCGGGGGGTATATAGCAATCAGCCCCAGCATTTT.

There are many counts of this clonotype. The chain is built from TRBV7-9 and TRBJ1-5; TRBD1 matches 7 bases. The CDR3 is 14 amino acids. Losses at the gene ends were 4 bases for V and 6 bases for J; bases not matched to a gene: 6. Germline values: CDR1 SEHNR, CDR2 FQNEAQ (reference sequence). CDR3 amino acids: CASSSTGLGQPQHF. For the CDR3, the DNA is TGTGCCAGCAGCTCGACAGGGCTAGGTCAGCCCCAGCATTTT.

The V and J genes are TRBV9 and TRBJ2-1, with D possibly being TRBD1 or TRBD2 (5 bases each). Trimming removed 3 bases from V and 8 bases from J, with 15 bases in between. CDR3 length: 14 residues. Germline lookup yields CDR1 SGDLS and CDR2 YYNGEE. The CDR3 nucleotides read TGTGCCAGCAGCGCCCTCGAGAGGGGCCATGAGCAGTTCTTC. This gives the protein CASSALERGHEQFF.

The chain couples TRBV4-1 to TRBJ2-1, with a weak D call TRBD2 (5 bases). V gave up 1 base and J gave up 5 bases, with 12 bases separating them. Germline V gene data show CDR1 as MGHRA and CDR2 as YSYEKL. The CDR3 extends over 15 amino acids. The CDR3 reads CASSQAPGSHNEQFF. The CDR3 nucleotides are TGCGCCAGCAGCCAAGCCCCGGGGTCGCACAATGAGCAGTTCTTC.

This clonotype appeared many times. J is TRBJ2-7 and V is TRBV29-1; D is unresolved. The germline gives CDR1 SQVTM, CDR2 ANQGSEA. V was trimmed by 4 bases and J by 2 bases, leaving 12 bases between them. The CDR3 covers 13 residues. CDR3 protein: CSVVVRAPYEQYF. CDR3 nucleotides: TGCAGCGTTGTGGTTCGGGCACCCTACGAGCAGTACTTC.

Points on this clonotype: A much more abundant neighbour one base away suggests this may be a read error. V is TRBV20-1 and J is TRBJ2-1; D possibly corresponds to TRBD2 (6 bases). The CDR3 is 14 residues long. Germline CDR1 and CDR2: DFQATT and SNEGSKA (reference sequence). DNA of the CDR3: TGCAGTGCCCTAGTAGTGGAGGGTACCCATGAGCAGATCTTC. It codes for CSALVVEGTHEQIF.

The chain combines TRBV27 with TRBJ2-3; a weak D match, TRBD2 (6 bases). Germline CDR1 is MNHEY and CDR2 is SMNVEV (reference sequence). Trimming took off 1 base at V and 4 bases at J, with 12 bases between the two ends. The CDR3 runs 15 residues. DNA of the CDR3: TGTGCCAGCAGTTTATACGGGAGAGTCTCAGATACGCAGTATTTT. Amino acid sequence: CASSLYGRVSDTQYF.

The rearrangement joins TRBV7-8 to TRBJ1-1, with D unresolved. CDR3 length: 14 amino acids. Germline V gene data show CDR1 as SGHVS and CDR2 as FQNEAQ. Trimming took 0 bases from V and 1 from J, leaving 6 bases between them. CDR3 in amino acids: CASSLAGENTEAFF. The DNA of the CDR3 is TGTGCCAGCAGCTTAGCGGGCGAGAACACTGAAGCTTTCTTT. The variable domain in full, completed from reference TRBV7-8 and TRBJ1-1, reads GAGVSQSPRYKVAKRGQDVALRCDPISGHVSLFWYQQALGQGPEFLTYFQNEAQLDKSGLPSDRFFAERPEGSVSTLKIQRTQQEDSAVYLCASSLAGENTEAFFGQGTRLTVV.

J is TRBJ2-1 and V is TRBV28, with D uncertain. Germline V gives CDR1 MDHEN, CDR2 SYDVKM. Trimming stripped 7 bases from V and 6 bases from J, with 19 bases between. This CDR3 comprises 15 residues. CDR3 loop: CASTPDRGKFNEQFF. The CDR3 DNA sequence: TGTGCCAGCACCCCGGACCGAGGAAAGTTCAATGAGCAGTTCTTC.

This clonotype has ten or more counts. The chain has TRBV2 and TRBJ2-4; D call uncertain. Trimming shortened V by 2 bases and J by 1 base, and 6 bases separated the two germline ends. This CDR3 region has 14 residues. The germline V gene encodes CDR1 SNHLY and CDR2 FYNNEI. CDR3 nucleotides: TGTGCCAGCAGTGAATCGGTGGCCAAAAACATTCAGTACTTC. It specifies CASSESVAKNIQYF.

There are a few counts of this clonotype. The chain joins TRBV6-2 or TRBV6-3 to TRBJ2-3; 8 bases agree with TRBD2. The ends lost 0 bases at V and 1 base at J; junction bases unmatched: 3. Germline V gene data show CDR1 as MNHEY and CDR2 as SVGEGT. The length of the CDR3 is 16 residues. CDR3 sequence reads: CASSYSLAGGTDTQYF. CDR3 nucleotides: TGTGCCAGCAGTTACTCGCTAGCGGGCGGCACAGATACGCAGTATTTT.

With respect to this clonotype: A clone one base away is much larger, so this may be a read error. V is TRBV7-9 and J is TRBJ2-3, with no clear D. Germline lookup yields CDR1 SEHNR and CDR2 FQNEAQ (reference sequence). Trimming left V 5 bases short and J 2 bases short, with 2 bases between. CDR3 length: 11 residues. The CDR3: CASSITDTQYF. The CDR3, as DNA: TGTGCCAGCAGCATCACAGATACGCAGTATTTT.

This chain joins TRBV7-2 and TRBJ2-2, with a tentative D call TRBD1 (5 bases). Looked up from germline, CDR1 is SGHTA and CDR2 is FQGNSA. V was trimmed by 6 bases and J by 6 bases, leaving 8 bases between them. CDR3 size: 12 residues. CDR3 region: CASRAGSGELFF. CDR3 nucleotides: TGTGCCAGCAGGGCAGGGTCCGGGGAGCTGTTTTTT.

In its sample, this clonotype was seen many times. CDR3 sequence (DNA): TGTGCCAGCAGTCAAGGGACTAGCAACTACAATGAGCAGTTCTTC. Translated: CASSQGTSNYNEQFF. This chain uses TRBV5-4 with TRBJ2-1; 9 bases match TRBD2. The CDR3 length is 15 residues. J was trimmed by 3 bases and V by 5 bases; bases with no gene match: 6. Per the germline V gene, CDR1 is SGHNT and CDR2 is YYREEE (reference sequence).

By proportion, this clonotype is medium-sized. The chain is built from TRBV6-2 or TRBV6-3 and TRBJ1-5; a possible D gene is TRBD1 (5 bases). Trimming took off 5 bases at V and 6 bases at J, with 14 bases between the two ends. CDR3 length: 14 residues. Germline V gives CDR1 MNHEY, CDR2 SVGEGT. The CDR3 sequence is CASSHGGLGQPQHF. CDR3 sequence (DNA): TGTGCCAGCAGTCACGGGGGGTTGGGTCAGCCCCAGCATTTT.

Many counts were recorded for this clonotype. V and J are TRBV29-1 and TRBJ2-7, with TRBD1 identical over 10 bases. Unmatched junction bases numbered 10, after V lost 2 bases and J lost 9 bases. Looked up from germline, CDR1 is SQVTM and CDR2 is ANQGSEA. The CDR3 has 14 amino acids. CDR3: CSVEPTGQGTMQYF. The CDR3, as DNA: TGCAGCGTTGAACCCACGGGACAGGGGACGATGCAGTACTTC.

With respect to this clonotype: A read error is possible here, since a much larger clone lies one base away. This chain joins TRBV20-1 and TRBJ1-2; D is undetermined. The CDR3 has 12 residues. With 8 bases removed from V and 7 bases from J, the gap between germline ends came to 17 bases. Germline V gene sequence: CDR1 DFQATT, CDR2 SNEGSKA (reference sequence). In DNA, the CDR3 is TGCAGTACTCCGTACCAAATCTTTGGCTACACCTTC. Residues: CSTPYQIFGYTF.

This clonotype appeared many times. This rearrangement joins TRBV7-2 to TRBJ2-1; D call uncertain. The V and J ends lost 5 bases and 9 bases respectively, with 14 bases between them. This CDR3 has 13 residues. CDR1 SGHTA and CDR2 FQGNSA come from the germline V gene. The CDR3 region has the DNA TGTGCCAGCAGCGCGACCACCGCCGGTGAGCAGTTCTTC. Translated: CASSATTAGEQFF.

This clonotype has ten or more counts. This chain connects TRBV15 to TRBJ1-1; possible D gene TRBD1, 5 bases. CDR3 length equals 14 residues. Trimming took off 0 bases at V and 2 bases at J, with 7 bases between the two ends. Germline CDR1 and CDR2: LNHNV and YYDKDF (reference sequence). The CDR3 DNA sequence: TGTGCCACCAGCAGAGACAGGGTTAACACTGAAGCTTTCTTT. Translation gives CATSRDRVNTEAFF.

Only a few counts were recorded for this clonotype. The chain recombines TRBV4-2 with TRBJ2-7; D gene ambiguous. Germline CDR1 is LGHNA and CDR2 is YNFKEQ. V gave up 1 base and J gave up 1 base, with 5 bases separating them. There are 13 residues in the CDR3. CDR3 region: CASSQGASYEQYF. The CDR3 region has the DNA TGTGCCAGCAGCCAAGGTGCGTCCTACGAGCAGTACTTC.

V usage is TRBV20-1 and J usage is TRBJ2-5; the D gene is possibly TRBD2 (5 bases). The germline V gene has CDR1 DFQATT and CDR2 SNEGSKA (reference sequence). V lost 0 bases and J lost 9, with 14 bases in between. The CDR3 sequence is 13 residues long. CDR3 sequence reads: CSAREVASTAQYF. DNA of the CDR3: TGCAGTGCTAGAGAGGTAGCGTCCACGGCCCAGTACTTC.

This clonotype appeared many times. This chain uses TRBV7-9 with TRBJ2-7; 9 bases line up with TRBD2. V dropped 1 base and J dropped 0; count of bases not matched to a gene: 10. Germline lookup yields CDR1 SEHNR and CDR2 FQNEAQ (reference sequence). The CDR3 is 18 residues long. CDR3 nucleotides: TGTGCCAGCAGCTTAGTTTTTAGCGGGAGTGGGGACTCCTACGAGCAGTACTTC. It specifies CASSLVFSGSGDSYEQYF.

This chain joins TRBV7-2 and TRBJ1-2; D ambiguous. V lost 1 base and J 0 bases, leaving 18 bases between the germline ends. The CDR3 extends over 18 amino acids. The germline V gene has CDR1 SGHTA and CDR2 FQGNSA. CDR3 sequence reads: CASSLGMGRTRANYGYTF. The DNA of the CDR3 is TGTGCCAGCAGCTTAGGGATGGGCAGGACCCGAGCTAACTATGGCTACACCTTC.

This clonotype was detected only a few times. The rearrangement joins TRBV9 to TRBJ1-5, with D hard to call. V was clipped by 3 bases and J by 4 bases, with 8 bases between them. CDR1 is SGDLS, CDR2 YYNGEE, per germline. This CDR3 region has 13 residues. Here the CDR3 reads CASSAAGNQPQHF. CDR3 nucleotides: TGTGCCAGCAGCGCCGCGGGGAATCAGCCCCAGCATTTT.